These T cell receptor beta chains were read from a single sample in a study of shared clonotypes between healthy human individuals. Measured with immunoSEQ multiplex PCR; TCRdb has only the in-frame clones, and not every one. The table records hundreds of thousands of clones, almost 97% of them present only once. Source material: naive CD4+ T cells sorted from blood. The receptors originated from a woman in her 30s in good health. Each CDR3 is given with its conserved first and last residue. The order of the fields is J gene, V gene, clone size, D gene, CDR3 protein, CDR3 DNA. The D gene is left open where the match is weak. Clone size is shown for a subset of rows, as once, few, many or a class of expanded clone.

TRBJ1-3 | TRBV27 | NA | NA | CASRAQGASGNTIYF | TGTGCCAGCAGAGCTCAGGGTGCTTCTGGAAACACCATATATTTT
TRBJ1-4 | TRBV28 | NA | NA | CASSPRSTNEKLFF | TGTGCCAGCAGCCCTAGGTCAACTAATGAAAAACTGTTTTTT
TRBJ2-3 | TRBV14 | NA | TRBD2 | CASSQKRLAASTDTQYF | TGTGCCAGCAGCCAGAAACGACTAGCGGCTAGCACAGATACGCAGTATTTT
TRBJ1-1 | TRBV6-5 | once | NA | CASSYGGFTEAFF | TGTGCCAGCAGTTACGGGGGCTTCACTGAAGCTTTCTTT
TRBJ1-2 | TRBV18 | few | NA | CASSPDTSNYGYTF | TGTGCCAGCTCACCGGACACCAGTAACTATGGCTACACCTTC
TRBJ2-5 | TRBV2 | NA | NA | CASSLQETQYF | TGTGCCAGCAGTCTGCAAGAGACCCAGTACTTC
TRBJ2-2 | TRBV10-2 | NA | TRBD2 | CASSTSGSYTGELFF | TGCGCCAGCAGTACTAGCGGGAGTTACACCGGGGAGCTGTTTTTT
TRBJ2-5 | TRBV6-1 | once | NA | CASSEGRPRETQYF | TGTGCCAGCAGTGAGGGGAGACCGAGAGAGACCCAGTACTTC
TRBJ2-7 | TRBV7-8 | once | TRBD2 | CASSLEGLSYEQYF | TGTGCCAGCAGCTTAGAGGGACTAAGCTACGAGCAGTACTTC
TRBJ2-1 | TRBV7-6 | NA | NA | CASSSQPSSYNEQFF | TGTGCCAGCAGCTCCCAACCGAGCTCCTACAATGAGCAGTTCTTC
TRBJ2-7 | TRBV7-6 | NA | NA | CASSLEAGTSYEQYF | TGTGCCAGCAGCTTAGAAGCCGGGACTTCTTACGAGCAGTACTTC
TRBJ2-7 | TRBV5-4 | NA | NA | CASSWGTDDEQYF | TGTGCCAGCAGCTGGGGGACTGATGACGAGCAGTACTTC
TRBJ1-3 | TRBV25-1 | NA | NA | CASSEFGSGNTIYF | TGTGCCAGCAGTGAGTTCGGCTCTGGAAACACCATATATTTT
TRBJ2-7 | TRBV4-1 | NA | TRBD2 | CASSQSTSGRFEQYF | TGCGCCAGCAGCCAGTCGACTAGCGGGAGATTTGAGCAGTACTTC
TRBJ2-5 | TRBV11-2 | once | TRBD1 | CASSLRPDRVETQYF | TGTGCCAGCAGCTTAAGACCGGACAGGGTGGAGACCCAGTACTTC
TRBJ1-4 | TRBV11-2 | NA | NA | CASSLYRPGNEKLFF | TGTGCCAGCAGCCTCTACAGGCCCGGTAATGAAAAACTGTTTTTT
TRBJ2-7 | TRBV30 | NA | NA | CAWTGDKNHYEQYF | TGTGCCTGGACAGGGGACAAAAATCACTACGAGCAGTACTTC
TRBJ2-2 | TRBV11-3 | NA | TRBD2 | CASSAGTSGRKTGELFF | TGTGCCAGCAGCGCCGGGACTAGCGGGAGAAAGACCGGGGAGCTGTTTTTT
TRBJ2-2 | TRBV2 | NA | TRBD1 | CASSYYRGPAGELFF | TGTGCCAGCAGTTATTACAGGGGGCCGGCCGGGGAGCTGTTTTTT
TRBJ1-1 | TRBV28 | NA | NA | CASSVDADRNTEAFF | TGTGCCAGCAGTGTAGACGCTGACAGGAACACTGAAGCTTTCTTT
TRBJ1-3 | TRBV6-1 | NA | NA | CASSDTGNLGNTIYF | TGTGCCAGCAGTGACACCGGTAATCTCGGAAACACCATATATTTT
TRBJ1-1 | TRBV10-1 | NA | NA | CASSVAGVGEAFF | TGCGCCAGCAGTGTCGCCGGGGTTGGTGAAGCTTTCTTT
TRBJ1-4 | TRBV28 | NA | TRBD1 | CASSDGTGGLMTNEKLFF | TGTGCCAGCAGCGACGGGACAGGGGGCCTCATGACTAATGAAAAACTGTTTTTT
TRBJ2-1 | TRBV5-4 | NA | NA | CASRRSAAVGNEQFF | TGTGCCAGCAGAAGGTCAGCGGCGGTTGGCAATGAGCAGTTCTTC
TRBJ2-3 | TRBV28 | NA | NA | CASSFERLFTDTQYF | TGTGCCAGCAGTTTTGAGAGACTTTTCACAGATACGCAGTATTTT
TRBJ1-2 | TRBV7-2 | NA | NA | CASSLVRDMGYGYTF | TGTGCCAGCAGCTTAGTGAGGGACATGGGCTATGGCTACACCTTC
TRBJ2-3 | TRBV5-4 | NA | TRBD2 | CASSPQLAGEADTQYF | TGTGCCAGCAGCCCCCAACTAGCGGGAGAGGCAGATACGCAGTATTTT
TRBJ2-7 | TRBV29-1 | NA | NA | CSVHDRNSYEQYF | TGCAGCGTTCATGACAGAAACTCCTACGAGCAGTACTTC
TRBJ2-2 | TRBV5-1 | once | TRBD2 | CASSLDGTSGTAGELFF | TGCGCCAGCAGCTTGGACGGGACTAGCGGGACCGCCGGGGAGCTGTTTTTT
TRBJ2-7 | TRBV5-1 | NA | TRBD2 | CASSPGLAEIYEQYF | TGCGCCAGCAGTCCCGGACTAGCGGAAATCTACGAGCAGTACTTC
TRBJ2-3 | TRBV15 | NA | NA | CATSRDRGRFDF | TGTGCCACCAGCAGAGACCGGGGACGGTTTGACTTT
TRBJ2-7 | TRBV10-3 | NA | NA | CAISESNRDYEQYF | TGTGCCATCAGTGAGTCCAACAGGGATTACGAGCAGTACTTC
TRBJ2-7 | TRBV28 | once | TRBD2 | CASRQPPPAGVSYEQYF | TGTGCCAGCAGACAACCTCCCCCGGCGGGAGTTTCCTACGAGCAGTACTTC
TRBJ1-5 | TRBV6-1 | NA | TRBD1 | CASSEAGGQGNSQPQHF | TGTGCCAGCAGTGAAGCGGGAGGACAGGGTAATAGTCAGCCCCAGCATTTT
TRBJ2-7 | TRBV30 | NA | NA | CAGGGATGEQYF | TGTGCCGGGGGCGGGGCTACCGGCGAGCAGTACTTC
TRBJ1-2 | TRBV5-1 | NA | TRBD1 | CASSSTGGSNRYTF | TGCGCCAGCAGCTCCACAGGGGGCTCTAATCGCTACACCTTC
TRBJ1-1 | TRBV6-5 | NA | NA | CATTGNTEAFF | TGTGCCACCACAGGGAACACTGAAGCTTTCTTT
TRBJ1-6 | TRBV28 | NA | NA | CASSLMVTPLHF | TGTGCCAGCAGTTTAATGGTGACACCCCTCCACTTT
TRBJ1-2 | TRBV28 | NA | NA | CASSTAGGYTF | TGTGCCAGCAGCACCGCCGGTGGCTACACCTTC
TRBJ2-2 | TRBV10-2 | NA | NA | CASSAGGGKSGELFF | TGCGCCAGCTCGGCCGGGGGCGGGAAATCCGGGGAGCTGTTTTTT
TRBJ1-5 | TRBV18 | NA | NA | CASSTGGADQPQHF | TGTGCCAGCTCAACCGGGGGGGCGGATCAGCCCCAGCATTTT
TRBJ1-5 | TRBV30 | NA | NA | CAWSKQGPLHQPQHF | TGTGCCTGGAGTAAGCAGGGACCATTACATCAGCCCCAGCATTTT
TRBJ1-5 | TRBV27 | NA | TRBD1 | CASSLSTGGVNQPQHF | TGTGCCAGCAGCCTATCTACAGGGGGAGTAAATCAGCCCCAGCATTTT
TRBJ2-5 | TRBV7-9 | NA | NA | CASSGRSTDLQETQYF | TGTGCCAGCAGCGGGCGGTCGACGGATCTTCAAGAGACCCAGTACTTC
TRBJ2-7 | TRBV2 | NA | NA | CATKAEVSYEQYF | TGTGCCACAAAAGCGGAGGTCTCCTACGAGCAGTACTTC
TRBJ2-7 | TRBV11-2 | NA | NA | CASSLLTYEQYF | TGTGCCAGCAGCCTACTCACCTACGAGCAGTACTTC
TRBJ2-6 | TRBV28 | NA | NA | CASRLNSGANVLTF | TGTGCCAGCAGACTGAACTCTGGGGCCAACGTCCTGACTTTC
TRBJ2-3 | TRBV11-2 | NA | NA | CASSFSDQSTDTQYF | TGTGCCAGCAGCTTTAGCGACCAAAGCACAGATACGCAGTATTTT
TRBJ2-7 | TRBV7-9 | NA | NA | CASSERGAHEQYF | TGTGCCAGCAGCGAGAGGGGGGCACACGAGCAGTACTTC
TRBJ1-2 | TRBV5-1 | NA | TRBD1 | CASSYQGDSYTF | TGCGCCAGCAGCTATCAGGGGGACAGCTACACCTTC
TRBJ2-1 | TRBV5-1 | NA | TRBD2 | CASSAPGLGTNEQFF | TGCGCCAGCAGCGCCCCCGGACTAGGTACCAATGAGCAGTTCTTC
TRBJ2-7 | TRBV28 | NA | NA | CASSSGTRHISYEQYF | TGTGCCAGCAGTTCCGGGACAAGGCATATTTCCTACGAGCAGTACTTC
TRBJ2-1 | TRBV27 | NA | TRBD2 | CASELAGDNEQFF | TGTGCCAGCGAGCTAGCGGGAGATAATGAGCAGTTCTTC
TRBJ2-1 | TRBV7-8 | NA | NA | CASSLVGGNSYNEQFF | TGTGCCAGCAGCTTAGTGGGCGGGAATTCTTACAATGAGCAGTTCTTC
TRBJ2-7 | TRBV6-5 | NA | TRBD2 | CASRSPWTSAHEQYF | TGTGCCAGCAGATCTCCCTGGACTAGCGCCCACGAGCAGTACTTC
TRBJ2-7 | TRBV6-1 | once | TRBD1 | CASSGQTGITYEQYF | TGTGCCAGCAGTGGACAGACAGGGATCACCTACGAGCAGTACTTC
TRBJ2-1 | TRBV2 | NA | TRBD2 | CASRTSGYNEQFF | TGTGCCAGCAGAACTAGCGGATACAATGAGCAGTTCTTC
TRBJ2-7 | TRBV19 | NA | TRBD1 | CASSMRKGTGSYEQYF | TGTGCCAGTAGTATGCGCAAGGGGACAGGGAGCTACGAGCAGTACTTC
TRBJ2-7 | TRBV28 | NA | TRBD1 | CARTRPGQGPHEQYF | TGTGCCAGGACTCGACCGGGACAGGGCCCCCACGAGCAGTACTTC